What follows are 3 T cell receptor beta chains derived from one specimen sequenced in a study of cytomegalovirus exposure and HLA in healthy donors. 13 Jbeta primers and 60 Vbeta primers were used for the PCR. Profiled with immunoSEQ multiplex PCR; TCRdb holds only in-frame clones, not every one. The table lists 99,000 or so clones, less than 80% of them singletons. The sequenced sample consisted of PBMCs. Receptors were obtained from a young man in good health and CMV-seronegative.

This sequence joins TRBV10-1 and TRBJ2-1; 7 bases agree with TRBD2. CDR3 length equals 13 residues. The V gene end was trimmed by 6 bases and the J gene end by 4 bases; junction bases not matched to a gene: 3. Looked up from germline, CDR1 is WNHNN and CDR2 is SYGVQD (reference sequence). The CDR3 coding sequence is TGCGCCAGCAGCCGGACTAGTTACAATGAGCAGTTCTTC. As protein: CASSRTSYNEQFF.

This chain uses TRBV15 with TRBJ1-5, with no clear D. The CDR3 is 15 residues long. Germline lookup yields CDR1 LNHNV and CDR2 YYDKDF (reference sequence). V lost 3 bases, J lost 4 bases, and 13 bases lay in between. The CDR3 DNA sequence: TGTGCCACCAGCAGGGCCCGGGATCTTAATCAGCCCCAGCATTTT. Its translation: CATSRARDLNQPQHF.

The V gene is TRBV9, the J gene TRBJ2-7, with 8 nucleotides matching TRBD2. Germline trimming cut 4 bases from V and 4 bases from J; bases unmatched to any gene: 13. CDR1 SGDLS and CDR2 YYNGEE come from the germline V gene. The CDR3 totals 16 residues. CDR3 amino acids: CASSSGLGLVGYEQYF. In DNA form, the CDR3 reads TGTGCCAGCAGCTCGGGGTTGGGACTAGTAGGGTACGAGCAGTACTTC.